The rows below give T cell receptor beta chains drawn from one sample of a study of blood T cell repertoires in COVID-19. Repertoires were generated with immunoSEQ multiplex PCR, while TCRdb's copy carries only in-frame clones and drops some. Among hundreds of thousands of clones listed, 70% to 85% were seen once. The sample taken for sequencing was peripheral blood. Receptors originate from a man older than 75 with acute or convalescent COVID-19. Each CDR3 is given without its conserved first and last residue. Fields, in order: V gene, J gene, CDR3 length, CDR3 protein.

>TRBV7-9|TRBJ1-5|12
ASSSPGNNQPQH
>TRBV27|TRBJ2-1|13
ASSPRQSSYNEQF
>TRBV3-1/TRBV3-2|TRBJ1-2|10
ASSEGRYGYT
>TRBV24-1|TRBJ2-1|13
ATSGGQISYNEQF
>TRBV12-3/TRBV12-4|TRBJ1-1|10
ASSLSGTEAF
>TRBV18|TRBJ2-2|15
ASSPRTGGASTGELF
>TRBV3-1/TRBV3-2|TRBJ2-6|15
ASSLYSQPSGANVLT
>TRBV4-2|TRBJ2-1|14
ASSQVGASGRNEQF
>TRBV5-4|TRBJ1-2|12
ASSLVGQGGGYT
>TRBV5-1|TRBJ2-1|12
ASSPSRGYNEQF
>TRBV3-1/TRBV3-2|TRBJ2-1|10
ASSPRRNEQF
>TRBV7-2|TRBJ2-5|13
ASSPLRAGQETQY
>TRBV27|TRBJ2-1|14
ASSLSKAGSYNEQF
>TRBV28|TRBJ2-5|14
ASRGRTGVRVETQY
>TRBV5-1|TRBJ1-1|13
ASSLAAGLNTEAF
>TRBV6-5|TRBJ1-3|14
ASSFQTGTPGNTIY
>TRBV3-1/TRBV3-2|TRBJ2-7|12
ASSQYRLTYEQY
>TRBV9|TRBJ1-2|13
ASSLRDTPTYGYT
>TRBV9|TRBJ1-2|14
ASSSMEAGGADGYT
>TRBV5-4|TRBJ2-1|14
ASSLVAGGAGNEQF
>TRBV9|TRBJ2-3|12
ASSVAGGRDTQY
>TRBV6-4|TRBJ2-1|10
ASSDGGTKQF
>TRBV11-2|TRBJ1-2|15
ASSSRTHGDYNYGYT
>TRBV29-1|TRBJ1-4|11
SVEDNRFRKLF
>TRBV7-6|TRBJ2-3|12
ASSPQFYTDTQY
>TRBV6-6|TRBJ2-1|17
ASSRAGLAGGRVYNEQF
>TRBV15|TRBJ1-5|12
ATSRDTFLEAQH
>TRBV27|TRBJ1-6|14
ASSLSRTALGSPLH
>TRBV10-3|TRBJ2-2|15
AISYRPGQGNTGELF
>TRBV5-1|TRBJ2-6|16
ASSSRQGHRSGANVLT
>TRBV27|TRBJ2-1|12
ASLGTGVRKEQF
>TRBV6-5|TRBJ2-3|11
ASSYGRGDTQY